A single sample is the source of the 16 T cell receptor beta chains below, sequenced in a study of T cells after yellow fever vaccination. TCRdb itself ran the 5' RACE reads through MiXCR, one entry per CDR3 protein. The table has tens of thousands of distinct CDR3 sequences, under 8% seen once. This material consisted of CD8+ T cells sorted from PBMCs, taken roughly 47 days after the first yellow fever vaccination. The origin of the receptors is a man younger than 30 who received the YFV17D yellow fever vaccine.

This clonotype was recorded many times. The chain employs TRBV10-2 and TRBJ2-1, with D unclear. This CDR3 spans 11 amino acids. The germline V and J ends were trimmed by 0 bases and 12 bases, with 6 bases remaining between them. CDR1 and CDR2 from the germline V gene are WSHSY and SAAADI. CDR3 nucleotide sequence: TGCGCCAGCAGTGAGTCCCCATGGCAGTTCTTC. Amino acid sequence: CASSESPWQFF.

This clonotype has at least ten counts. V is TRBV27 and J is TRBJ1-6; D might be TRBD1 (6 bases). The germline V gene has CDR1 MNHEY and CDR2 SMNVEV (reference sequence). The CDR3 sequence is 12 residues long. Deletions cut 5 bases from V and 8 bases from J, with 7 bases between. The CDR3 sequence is CASSDRYSPLHF. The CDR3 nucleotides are TGTGCCAGCAGTGACAGGTATTCACCCCTCCACTTT.

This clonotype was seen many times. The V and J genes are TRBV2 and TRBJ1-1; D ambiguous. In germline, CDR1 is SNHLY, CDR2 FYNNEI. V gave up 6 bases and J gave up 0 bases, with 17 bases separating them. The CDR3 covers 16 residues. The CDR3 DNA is TGTGCCAGCAGCGTACATTTTGACACCGTGAACACTGAAGCTTTCTTT. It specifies CASSVHFDTVNTEAFF.

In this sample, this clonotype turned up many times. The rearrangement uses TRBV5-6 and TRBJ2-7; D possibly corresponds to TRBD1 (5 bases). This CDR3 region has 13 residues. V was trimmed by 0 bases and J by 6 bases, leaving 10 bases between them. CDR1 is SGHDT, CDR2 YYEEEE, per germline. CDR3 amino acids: CASSLEVGVEQYV. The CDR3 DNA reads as TGTGCCAGCAGCTTGGAAGTAGGGGTCGAGCAGTACGTC.

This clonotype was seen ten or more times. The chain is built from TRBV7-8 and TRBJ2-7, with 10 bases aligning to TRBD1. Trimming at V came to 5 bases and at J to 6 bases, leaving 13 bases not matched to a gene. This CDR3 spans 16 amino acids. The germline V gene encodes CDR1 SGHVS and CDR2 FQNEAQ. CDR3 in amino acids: CASSPNTGTGAIEQYV. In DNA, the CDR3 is TGTGCCAGCAGCCCAAATACCGGGACAGGGGCTATCGAGCAGTACGTC.

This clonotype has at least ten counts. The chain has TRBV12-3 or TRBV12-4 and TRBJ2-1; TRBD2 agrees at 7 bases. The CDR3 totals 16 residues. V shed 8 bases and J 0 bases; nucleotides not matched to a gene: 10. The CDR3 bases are TGTGCCAGCTCCCATAAGGGCGGGGGCTCCTACAATGAGCAGTTCTTC. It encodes CASSHKGGGSYNEQFF.

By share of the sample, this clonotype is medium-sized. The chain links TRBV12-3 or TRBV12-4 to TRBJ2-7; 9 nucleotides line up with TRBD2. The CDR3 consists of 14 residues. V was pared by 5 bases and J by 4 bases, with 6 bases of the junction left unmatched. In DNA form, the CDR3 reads TGTGCCAGCAGTACCGGGACTAGCTTTTACGAGCAGTACTTC. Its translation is CASSTGTSFYEQYF.

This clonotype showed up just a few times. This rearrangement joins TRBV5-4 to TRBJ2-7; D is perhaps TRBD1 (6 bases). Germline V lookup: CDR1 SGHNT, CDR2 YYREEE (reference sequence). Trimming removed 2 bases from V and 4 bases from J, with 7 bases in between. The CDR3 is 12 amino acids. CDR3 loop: CASSLQGYEQYV. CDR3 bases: TGTGCCAGCAGCTTACAGGGTTACGAGCAGTACGTC.

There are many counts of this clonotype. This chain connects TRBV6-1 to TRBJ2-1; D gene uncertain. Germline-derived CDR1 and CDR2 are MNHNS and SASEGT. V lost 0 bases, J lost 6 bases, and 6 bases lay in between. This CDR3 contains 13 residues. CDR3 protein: CASSEAELNEQFF. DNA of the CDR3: TGTGCCAGCAGTGAAGCCGAACTCAATGAGCAGTTCTTC.

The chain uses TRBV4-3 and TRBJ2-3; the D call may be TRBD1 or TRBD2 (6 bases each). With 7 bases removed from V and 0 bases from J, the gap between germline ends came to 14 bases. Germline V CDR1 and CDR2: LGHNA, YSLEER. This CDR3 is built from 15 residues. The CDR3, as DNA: TGCGCCAGCACAAGGGGGGACCGTAGCACAGATACGCAGTATTTT. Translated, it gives CASTRGDRSTDTQYF.

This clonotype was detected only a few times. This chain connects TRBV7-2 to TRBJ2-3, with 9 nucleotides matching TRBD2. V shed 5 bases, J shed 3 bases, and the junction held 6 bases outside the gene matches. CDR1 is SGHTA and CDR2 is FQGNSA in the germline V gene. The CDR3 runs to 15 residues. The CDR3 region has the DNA TGTGCCAGCAGCCGTTTGAGCGGGGGGACAGATACGCAGTATTTT. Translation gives CASSRLSGGTDTQYF.

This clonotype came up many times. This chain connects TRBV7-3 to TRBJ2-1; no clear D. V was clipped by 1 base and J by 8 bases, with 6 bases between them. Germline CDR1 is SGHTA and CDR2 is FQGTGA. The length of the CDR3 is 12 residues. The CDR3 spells CASSLRRDEQFF. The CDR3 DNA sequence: TGTGCCAGCAGCTTAAGAAGGGATGAGCAGTTCTTC.

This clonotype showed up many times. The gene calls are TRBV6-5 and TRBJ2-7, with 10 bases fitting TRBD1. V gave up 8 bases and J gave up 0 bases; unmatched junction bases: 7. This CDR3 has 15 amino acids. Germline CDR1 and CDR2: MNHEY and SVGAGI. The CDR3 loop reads CASRYRTGGSYEQYV. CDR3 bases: TGTGCCAGCCGCTATCGGACAGGGGGCTCCTACGAGCAGTACGTC.

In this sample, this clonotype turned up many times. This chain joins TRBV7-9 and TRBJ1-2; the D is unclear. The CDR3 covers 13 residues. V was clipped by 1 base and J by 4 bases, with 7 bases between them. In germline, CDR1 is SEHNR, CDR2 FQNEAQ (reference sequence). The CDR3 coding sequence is TGTGCCAGCAGCTTAGGTGATTTCTATGGCTACACCTTC. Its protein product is CASSLGDFYGYTF.

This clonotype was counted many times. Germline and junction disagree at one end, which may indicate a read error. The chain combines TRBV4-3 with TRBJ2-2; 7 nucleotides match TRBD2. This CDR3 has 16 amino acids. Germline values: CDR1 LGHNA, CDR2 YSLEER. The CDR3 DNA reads TGCGCCAGCAGTCAAGATCTGACTAGCAACACCGGGGAGCTGTTTTTT. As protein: CASSQDLTSNTGELFF.

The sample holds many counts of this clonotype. CDR3 residues: CASSRGEPPAETQYF. CDR3 in DNA: TGTGCCAGCTCCAGGGGGGAACCTCCGGCAGAGACCCAGTACTTC. The rearrangement uses TRBV9 and TRBJ2-5; weak D call: TRBD1 (7 bases). Germline lookup yields CDR1 SGDLS and CDR2 YYNGEE. V was pared by 7 bases and J by 4 bases, with 20 bases between. This CDR3 region has 15 residues.